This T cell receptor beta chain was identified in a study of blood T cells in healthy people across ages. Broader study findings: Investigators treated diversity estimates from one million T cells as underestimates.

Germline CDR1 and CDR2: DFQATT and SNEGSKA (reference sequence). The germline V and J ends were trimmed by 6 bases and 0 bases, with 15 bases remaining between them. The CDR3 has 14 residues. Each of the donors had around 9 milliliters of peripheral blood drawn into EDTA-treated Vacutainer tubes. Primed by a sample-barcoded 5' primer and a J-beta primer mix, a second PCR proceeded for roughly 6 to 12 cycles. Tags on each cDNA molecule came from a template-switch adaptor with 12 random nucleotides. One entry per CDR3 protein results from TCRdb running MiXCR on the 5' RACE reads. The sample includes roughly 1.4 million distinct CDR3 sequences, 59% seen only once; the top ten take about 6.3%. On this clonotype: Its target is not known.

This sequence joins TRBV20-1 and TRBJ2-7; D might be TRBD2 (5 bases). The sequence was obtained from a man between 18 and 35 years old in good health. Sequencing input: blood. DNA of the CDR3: TGCAGTGCCAAAACTAGGACGGCCTCCTACGAGCAGTACTTC. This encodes CSAKTRTASYEQYF.